This entry is about one T cell receptor (beta chain). What it binds is not known. Using immunoSEQ multiplex PCR, the repertoire was profiled, and TCRdb retains in-frame clones only, with some absent. The table shows about 97,000 clones, with about 88% occurring only once. The data were taken from a study of T cell responses to AZD1222 COVID-19 vaccine. The overall study: Investigators merged groups given second doses at roughly 4 or roughly 12 weeks. Study-wide points: Donors skewed white British and female; clonal diversity was possibly underestimated. Increases in Spike-specific TCR breadth and depth were seen after two AZD1222 doses.

This sample comprised peripheral blood, obtained on day 0 of AZD1222 vaccination. The origin of this receptor is an adult in good health.

The CDR3 nucleotides are TGTGCCAGCAGTTCCCGACAGGCTACGCGCGACACTGAAGCTTTCTTT. Its protein product is CASSSRQATRDTEAFF. The chain recombines TRBV6-5 with TRBJ1-1, with D possibly TRBD1 on 6 matching bases. The CDR3 covers 16 residues. Germline assignment: CDR1 MNHEY and CDR2 SVGAGI. With 4 bases removed from V and 3 bases from J, the gap between germline ends came to 18 bases.